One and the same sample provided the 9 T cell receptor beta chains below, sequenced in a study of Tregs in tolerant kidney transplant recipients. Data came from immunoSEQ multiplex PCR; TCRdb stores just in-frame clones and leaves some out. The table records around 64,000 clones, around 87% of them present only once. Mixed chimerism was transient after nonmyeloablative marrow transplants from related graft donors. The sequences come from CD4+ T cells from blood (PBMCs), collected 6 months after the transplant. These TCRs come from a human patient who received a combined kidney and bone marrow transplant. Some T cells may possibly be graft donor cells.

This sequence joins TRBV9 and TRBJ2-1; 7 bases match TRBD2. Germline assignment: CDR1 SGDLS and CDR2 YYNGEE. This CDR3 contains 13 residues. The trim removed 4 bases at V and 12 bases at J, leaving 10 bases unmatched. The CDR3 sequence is CASSPRTERGQFF. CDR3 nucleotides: TGTGCCAGCAGCCCCCGGACGGAGCGGGGGCAGTTCTTC.

CDR3 region: CASSPPTGDRGTGELFF. In nucleotides, the CDR3 is TGTGCCAGCAGCCCCCCAACGGGGGACAGGGGCACCGGGGAGCTGTTTTTT. This chain uses TRBV7-9 with TRBJ2-2; 10 bases map to TRBD1. Germline-derived CDR1 and CDR2 are SEHNR and FQNEAQ (reference sequence). There are 17 residues in the CDR3. V shed 5 bases, J shed 4 bases, and the junction held 10 bases outside the gene matches.

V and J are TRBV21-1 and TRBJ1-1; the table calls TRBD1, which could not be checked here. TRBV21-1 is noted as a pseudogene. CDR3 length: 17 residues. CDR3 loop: CASSKGATGNMNTEAFF. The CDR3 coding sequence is TGTGCCAGCAGCAAAGGGGCAACAGGGAATATGAACACTGAAGCTTTCTTT.

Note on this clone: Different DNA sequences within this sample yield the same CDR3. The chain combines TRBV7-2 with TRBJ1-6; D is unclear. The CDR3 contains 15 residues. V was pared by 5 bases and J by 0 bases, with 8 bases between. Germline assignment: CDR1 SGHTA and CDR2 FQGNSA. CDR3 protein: CASSGVSSYNSPLHF. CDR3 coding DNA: TGTGCCAGCAGCGGAGTAAGCTCCTATAATTCACCCCTCCACTTT.

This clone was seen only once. In DNA form, the CDR3 reads TGTGCCAGCAGCTTAGAAAGCGGGGGCTCCTACGAGCAGTACTTC. It codes for CASSLESGGSYEQYF. The genes are TRBV7-2 and TRBJ2-7; 8 bases align to TRBD2. Germline-derived CDR1 and CDR2 are SGHTA and FQGNSA. CDR3 length: 15 amino acids. The J segment lost 0 bases and the V segment lost 1 base, leaving 2 bases of the junction unmatched.

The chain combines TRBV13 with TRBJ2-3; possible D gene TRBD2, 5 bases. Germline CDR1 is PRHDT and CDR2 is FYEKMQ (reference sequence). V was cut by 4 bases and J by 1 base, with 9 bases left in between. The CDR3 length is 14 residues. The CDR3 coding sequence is TGTGCCAGCAGCTCCCCCGGGGGCACAGATACGCAGTATTTT. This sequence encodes CASSSPGGTDTQYF.

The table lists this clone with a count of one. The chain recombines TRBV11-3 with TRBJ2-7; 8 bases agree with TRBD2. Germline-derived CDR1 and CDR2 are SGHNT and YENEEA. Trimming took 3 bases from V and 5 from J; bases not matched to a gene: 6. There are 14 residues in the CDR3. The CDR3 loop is CASSFTGGPDEQYF. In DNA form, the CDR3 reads TGTGCCAGCAGCTTTACGGGAGGGCCCGACGAGCAGTACTTC.

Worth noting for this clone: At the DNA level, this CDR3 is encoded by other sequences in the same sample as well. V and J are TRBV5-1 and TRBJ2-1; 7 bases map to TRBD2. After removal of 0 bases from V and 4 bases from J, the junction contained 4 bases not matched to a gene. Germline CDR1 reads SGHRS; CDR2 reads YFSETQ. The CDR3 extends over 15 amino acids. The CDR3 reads CASSLVGGGYNEQFF. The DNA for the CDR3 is TGCGCCAGCAGCTTGGTGGGGGGGGGTTACAATGAGCAGTTCTTC. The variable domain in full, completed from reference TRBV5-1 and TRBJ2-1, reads KAGVTQTPRYLIKTRGQQVTLSCSPISGHRSVSWYQQTPGQGLQFLFEYFSETQRNKGNFPGRFSGRQFSNSRSEMNVSTLELGDSALYLCASSLVGGGYNEQFFGPGTRLTVL.

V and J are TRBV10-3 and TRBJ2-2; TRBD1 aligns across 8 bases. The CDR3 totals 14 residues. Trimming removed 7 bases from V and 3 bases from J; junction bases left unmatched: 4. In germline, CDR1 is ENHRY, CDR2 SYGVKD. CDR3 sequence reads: CAITEGQDTGELFF. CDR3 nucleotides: TGTGCCATCACAGAGGGACAGGACACCGGGGAGCTGTTTTTT.